Listed below are T cell receptor beta chains from one sample, sequenced in a study of control samples from healthy donors and cancer patients. Profiled with immunoSEQ multiplex PCR; TCRdb holds only in-frame clones, not every one. The sample records about 180,000 clones, around 87% being singletons. Input material: blood. The receptors were sampled from a woman aged 50 to 60 in good health. CDR3s include the opening cysteine and the closing phenylalanine or tryptophan. Each record gives: D gene, V gene, J gene, clone size, CDR3 protein, CDR3 DNA. The D gene is left open where the match is weak. Only part of the rows carry a size: once, few, many, or a class if the clone is expanded.

D gene: -
V gene: TRBV13
J gene: TRBJ2-3
clone size: few
CDR3 protein: CASSFDRRTDTQYF
CDR3 DNA: TGTGCCAGCAGCTTCGACAGACGCACAGATACGCAGTATTTT

D gene: -
V gene: TRBV5-1
J gene: TRBJ2-7
clone size: few
CDR3 protein: CASSLGAVSSYEQYF
CDR3 DNA: TGCGCCAGCAGCTTGGGGGCCGTCTCCTCCTACGAGCAGTACTTC

D gene: -
V gene: TRBV11-1
J gene: TRBJ2-5
clone size: -
CDR3 protein: CASSLEGVGTQYF
CDR3 DNA: TGTGCCAGCAGCTTAGAAGGGGTCGGGACCCAGTACTTC

D gene: TRBD1
V gene: TRBV5-1
J gene: TRBJ1-5
clone size: -
CDR3 protein: CASSSGTGNQPQHF
CDR3 DNA: TGCGCCAGCAGCTCCGGGACAGGGAATCAGCCCCAGCATTTT

D gene: -
V gene: TRBV5-6
J gene: TRBJ2-4
clone size: -
CDR3 protein: CASSFKGRGSSLAKNIQYF
CDR3 DNA: TGTGCCAGCAGCTTTAAGGGTCGAGGGTCCTCTTTAGCCAAAAACATTCAGTACTTC

D gene: -
V gene: TRBV28
J gene: TRBJ1-6
clone size: -
CDR3 protein: CASSIRGQIYNSPLHF
CDR3 DNA: TGTGCCAGCAGTATCCGGGGGCAGATTTATAATTCACCCCTCCACTTT

D gene: -
V gene: TRBV2
J gene: TRBJ1-1
clone size: -
CDR3 protein: CASNRVSNTEAFF
CDR3 DNA: TGTGCCAGCAACAGAGTATCGAACACTGAAGCTTTCTTT

D gene: -
V gene: TRBV6-5
J gene: TRBJ1-1
clone size: -
CDR3 protein: CASSYSTAGHTEAFF
CDR3 DNA: TGTGCCAGCAGTTACTCGACGGCGGGGCACACTGAAGCTTTCTTT

D gene: TRBD2
V gene: TRBV7-8
J gene: TRBJ2-7
clone size: once
CDR3 protein: CASSPFGGLAVTEQYF
CDR3 DNA: TGTGCCAGCAGCCCTTTTGGGGGACTAGCGGTGACGGAGCAGTACTTC

D gene: -
V gene: TRBV6-4
J gene: TRBJ1-1
clone size: -
CDR3 protein: CASSVRPRGLIGDAEAFF
CDR3 DNA: TGTGCCAGCAGTGTTAGGCCCCGGGGACTCATAGGGGACGCTGAAGCTTTCTTT

D gene: -
V gene: TRBV19
J gene: TRBJ1-4
clone size: -
CDR3 protein: CATAGRYRLFF
CDR3 DNA: TGTGCCACCGCAGGGCGTTATAGACTGTTTTTT

D gene: -
V gene: TRBV4-1
J gene: TRBJ1-1
clone size: -
CDR3 protein: CASSQWQGLMNTEAFF
CDR3 DNA: TGCGCCAGCAGCCAATGGCAGGGGCTTATGAACACTGAAGCTTTCTTT

D gene: -
V gene: TRBV28
J gene: TRBJ1-1
clone size: -
CDR3 protein: CASSRRGGPEAFF
CDR3 DNA: TGTGCCAGCAGTCGAAGGGGGGGACCTGAAGCTTTCTTT

D gene: -
V gene: TRBV7-9
J gene: TRBJ1-6
clone size: -
CDR3 protein: CASSSVGVPLHF
CDR3 DNA: TGTGCCAGCAGCTCCGTCGGGGTTCCCCTCCACTTT

D gene: -
V gene: TRBV5-6
J gene: TRBJ2-1
clone size: few
CDR3 protein: CASSLAGLASQKDEQFF
CDR3 DNA: TGTGCCAGCAGCTTGGCAGGGCTAGCCTCTCAAAAGGATGAGCAGTTCTTC

D gene: TRBD2
V gene: TRBV5-1
J gene: TRBJ2-5
clone size: once
CDR3 protein: CASSLGSGGLETQYF
CDR3 DNA: TGCGCCAGCAGCTTGGGTAGCGGGGGTTTGGAGACCCAGTACTTC

D gene: TRBD2
V gene: TRBV20-1
J gene: TRBJ2-1
clone size: -
CDR3 protein: CSASPASGINEQFF
CDR3 DNA: TGCAGTGCTAGTCCGGCTAGCGGGATTAATGAGCAGTTCTTC

D gene: -
V gene: TRBV6-1
J gene: TRBJ1-5
clone size: -
CDR3 protein: CASSEVSEQHF
CDR3 DNA: TGTGCCAGCAGTGAAGTCTCAGAGCAGCATTTT

D gene: -
V gene: TRBV7-9
J gene: TRBJ2-3
clone size: -
CDR3 protein: CASSLGGGVDTQYF
CDR3 DNA: TGTGCCAGCAGCTTAGGAGGAGGGGTAGATACGCAGTATTTT

D gene: -
V gene: TRBV9
J gene: TRBJ2-1
clone size: -
CDR3 protein: CASSPPIGARNEQFF
CDR3 DNA: TGTGCCAGCAGCCCACCCATAGGGGCACGGAATGAGCAGTTCTTC

D gene: -
V gene: TRBV7-2
J gene: TRBJ1-5
clone size: -
CDR3 protein: CASSLGRGGNQPQHF
CDR3 DNA: TGTGCCAGCAGCTTAGGACGGGGGGGCAATCAGCCCCAGCATTTT

D gene: -
V gene: TRBV27
J gene: TRBJ1-6
clone size: -
CDR3 protein: CASSLSSTGHSPLHF
CDR3 DNA: TGTGCCAGCAGTTTATCATCGACAGGTCATTCTCCCCTCCACTTT

D gene: -
V gene: TRBV20-1
J gene: TRBJ2-1
clone size: -
CDR3 protein: CSARGYNEQFF
CDR3 DNA: TGCAGTGCTAGAGGATACAATGAGCAGTTCTTC

D gene: -
V gene: TRBV19
J gene: TRBJ1-5
clone size: once
CDR3 protein: CASSAQGSRQPQHF
CDR3 DNA: TGTGCCAGTAGTGCGCAGGGGAGTCGTCAGCCCCAGCATTTT

D gene: -
V gene: TRBV6-4
J gene: TRBJ2-1
clone size: -
CDR3 protein: CASSEGDPADNEQFF
CDR3 DNA: TGTGCCAGCAGTGAGGGTGACCCGGCAGACAATGAGCAGTTCTTC

D gene: -
V gene: TRBV10-3
J gene: TRBJ1-6
clone size: -
CDR3 protein: CAIKSVSENSPLHF
CDR3 DNA: TGTGCCATCAAGTCCGTGTCAGAAAACTCACCCCTCCACTTT

D gene: -
V gene: TRBV9
J gene: TRBJ2-5
clone size: -
CDR3 protein: CASSAEGRSETQYF
CDR3 DNA: TGTGCCAGCAGCGCCGAGGGGCGTTCGGAGACCCAGTACTTC

D gene: -
V gene: TRBV5-4
J gene: TRBJ2-1
clone size: -
CDR3 protein: CASSLGRRDRNYNEQFF
CDR3 DNA: TGTGCCAGCAGCTTAGGTAGGAGGGACAGAAATTACAATGAGCAGTTCTTC

D gene: -
V gene: TRBV7-3
J gene: TRBJ1-1
clone size: -
CDR3 protein: CASSLSGNVGTEAFF
CDR3 DNA: TGTGCCAGCAGCTTATCGGGGAACGTGGGCACTGAAGCTTTCTTT

D gene: -
V gene: TRBV30
J gene: TRBJ1-1
clone size: -
CDR3 protein: CAWSVLRKYMNTEAFF
CDR3 DNA: TGTGCCTGGAGTGTACTCAGGAAATATATGAACACTGAAGCTTTCTTT

D gene: -
V gene: TRBV29-1
J gene: TRBJ2-1
clone size: -
CDR3 protein: CSAAGVSYNEQFF
CDR3 DNA: TGCAGCGCTGCAGGGGTATCCTACAATGAGCAGTTCTTC

D gene: -
V gene: TRBV6-4
J gene: TRBJ2-1
clone size: once
CDR3 protein: CASSVRSWTEQFF
CDR3 DNA: TGTGCCAGCAGTGTAAGGTCGTGGACAGAGCAGTTCTTC

D gene: -
V gene: TRBV10-1
J gene: TRBJ1-2
clone size: -
CDR3 protein: CASSESQASNYGYTF
CDR3 DNA: TGCGCCAGCAGTGAGTCGCAGGCAAGTAACTATGGCTACACCTTC

D gene: TRBD1
V gene: TRBV27
J gene: TRBJ1-3
clone size: -
CDR3 protein: CASSVRQGDTIYF
CDR3 DNA: TGTGCCAGCAGTGTTAGACAGGGAGACACCATATATTTT

D gene: -
V gene: TRBV4-3
J gene: TRBJ2-3
clone size: -
CDR3 protein: CASSQEGGDTQYF
CDR3 DNA: TGCGCCAGCAGCCAAGAGGGGGGAGATACGCAGTATTTT

D gene: TRBD1
V gene: TRBV7-2
J gene: TRBJ2-6
clone size: -
CDR3 protein: CASRQRGLLGANVLTF
CDR3 DNA: TGTGCCAGCAGACAAAGGGGGCTTCTTGGGGCCAACGTCCTGACTTTC

D gene: -
V gene: TRBV2
J gene: TRBJ1-5
clone size: once
CDR3 protein: CASGGPSYSNQPQHF
CDR3 DNA: TGTGCCAGCGGGGGACCCTCTTATAGCAATCAGCCCCAGCATTTT

D gene: TRBD2
V gene: TRBV18
J gene: TRBJ2-5
clone size: -
CDR3 protein: CASSPRNQAGGQQGKETQYF
CDR3 DNA: TGTGCCAGCTCACCACGGAACCAAGCGGGGGGGCAACAAGGGAAAGAGACCCAGTACTTC

D gene: -
V gene: TRBV28
J gene: TRBJ1-1
clone size: -
CDR3 protein: CASNPLATEAFF
CDR3 DNA: TGTGCCAGCAACCCCCTGGCCACTGAAGCTTTCTTT

D gene: TRBD1
V gene: TRBV3-1/TRBV3-2
J gene: TRBJ1-1
clone size: -
CDR3 protein: CASSRSGGIAEAFF
CDR3 DNA: TGTGCCAGCAGCCGTTCAGGGGGGATAGCTGAAGCTTTCTTT

D gene: -
V gene: TRBV19
J gene: TRBJ1-2
clone size: -
CDR3 protein: CASSTAGRASYGYTF
CDR3 DNA: TGTGCCAGTAGTACCGCGGGACGGGCGAGCTATGGCTACACCTTC

D gene: TRBD1
V gene: TRBV19
J gene: TRBJ1-4
clone size: -
CDR3 protein: CATTGALREKLFF
CDR3 DNA: TGTGCCACCACAGGGGCCTTGCGGGAAAAACTGTTTTTT